The source of this TCR beta chain is a study of T cell repertoires in aging, cancer and after chemotherapy. This clonotype is judged medium-sized. Peripheral blood genomic DNA, not sorted cells or RNA, was the template. TRB rearrangements spanning V, D and J were amplified using mixed TRB-A/B primers. TCRdb reanalysed the multiplex PCR reads using MiXCR and keeps one entry per CDR3 protein. The table includes some 4,900 distinct CDR3 sequences, 25% to 30% detected once. The V and J ends lost 4 bases and 1 base respectively, with 10 bases between them. This CDR3 spans 14 amino acids. The germline gives CDR1 SGHDT, CDR2 YYEEEE.

This TCR derives from a human donor in good health. The chain employs TRBV5-6 and TRBJ2-3; D not resolved. Sample: blood. CDR3 sequence reads: CASSTPGRTDTQYF. In DNA, the CDR3 is TGTGCCAGCAGCACCCCCGGCCGCACAGATACGCAGTATTTT.